These T cell receptor beta chains were read from a single sample in a study of Ad26.COV2.S vaccination and SARS-CoV-2 variants. Profiled with immunoSEQ multiplex PCR; TCRdb holds only in-frame clones, not every one. Of some 340,000 clones in the sample, around 85% were seen once. The material sequenced was peripheral blood, taken in a trial of Ad26.COV2.S vaccine versus placebo. The source of these receptors is a person between 18 and 60 years old who received the Ad26.COV2.S COVID-19 vaccine or a placebo. Both conserved end residues are part of each CDR3. D genes are given only for firm matches. Not all rows give a size; the values are once, few, many and, for expanded clones, a class.

clone_size cdr3_length d_call j_call v_call cdr3_nt cdr3_aa
- 13 - TRBJ2-3 TRBV3-1/TRBV3-2 TGTGCCAGCAGCCAAGATGTACCCGATACGCAGTATTTT CASSQDVPDTQYF
- 15 - TRBJ2-3 TRBV7-3 TGTGCCAGCAGCTTAACTTACGGGAGCGCAGATACGCAGTATTTT CASSLTYGSADTQYF
- 15 - TRBJ1-2 TRBV7-8 TGTGCCAGCAGCTTACTGAAACAGGACCCTAGGGGCTACACCTTC CASSLLKQDPRGYTF
- 20 TRBD2 TRBJ2-1 TRBV19 TGTGCCAGTAGTCCCGAGGTCGGTGGCGGGGGGACCTACTCCTACAATGAGCAGTTCTTC CASSPEVGGGGTYSYNEQFF
- 17 TRBD1 TRBJ1-1 TRBV28 TGTGCCAGCAGTCAACCAAGACAGGGAACGATGAACACTGAAGCTTTCTTT CASSQPRQGTMNTEAFF
- 15 TRBD1 TRBJ2-3 TRBV5-4 TGTGCCAGCAGTCGCGGACAGGGTGGTACAGATACGCAGTATTTT CASSRGQGGTDTQYF
- 15 TRBD1 TRBJ2-7 TRBV7-3 TGTGCCAGCAGCTTACGCCCCCGGGACAGGCGACCCCTGTACTTC CASSLRPRDRRPLYF
- 15 - TRBJ2-7 TRBV5-4 TGTGCCAGCAGCTTGGCCGGCAGGGGAAGTAACGAGCAGTACTTC CASSLAGRGSNEQYF
- 15 - TRBJ2-7 TRBV6-1 TGTGCCAGCAGTGAAGTCCCCCAGGGTCCATACGAGCAGTACTTC CASSEVPQGPYEQYF
- 12 - TRBJ2-5 TRBV28 TGTGCCAGCAGTTCCCCGACAGAGACCCAGTACTTC CASSSPTETQYF
- 15 - TRBJ1-1 TRBV11-1 TGTGCCAGCAGCTTATTGGGGTGGATGAACACTGAAGCTTTCTTT CASSLLGWMNTEAFF
- 14 - TRBJ2-3 TRBV5-1 TGCGCCAGCAGCTTGGGGGGGATCACAGATACGCAGTATTTT CASSLGGITDTQYF
- 15 - TRBJ2-2 TRBV7-3 TGTGCCAGCAGCCGTTCTTCGGGGGCGGACGGGGAGCTGTTTTTT CASSRSSGADGELFF
- 16 - TRBJ2-4 TRBV19 TGTGCCATAGAGGAGGCTCGGTACCTAGCCAAAAACATTCAGTACTTC CAIEEARYLAKNIQYF
- 13 - TRBJ1-2 TRBV28 TGTGCCAGCAATGGCCGACCCCACTATGGCTACACCTTC CASNGRPHYGYTF
- 13 - TRBJ1-5 TRBV30 TGTGCCTGGAGTTTGGGGGAGGGTCAGCCCCAGCATTTT CAWSLGEGQPQHF
- 14 - TRBJ2-7 TRBV5-1 TGCGCCAGCAGCTACATAATGGGTACGTACGAGCAGTACTTC CASSYIMGTYEQYF
- 14 - TRBJ2-7 TRBV6-1 TGTGCCAGCAGTGACACCCTCTGGGGCCACGAGCAGTACTTC CASSDTLWGHEQYF
- 16 - TRBJ1-6 TRBV27 TGTGCCAGCCGTCCCTGGGAGAGCTCCTATAATTCACCCCTCCACTTT CASRPWESSYNSPLHF
once 15 - TRBJ1-2 TRBV4-2 TGTGCCAGCAGCCAAGAGAGCCCGTTGGGCTATGGCTACACCTTC CASSQESPLGYGYTF
- 14 - TRBJ1-1 TRBV4-1 TGCGCCAGCAGCCAATCGGACAGGAACACTGAAGCTTTCTTT CASSQSDRNTEAFF
once 17 TRBD1 TRBJ1-2 TRBV18 TGTGCCAGCTCACCAGAGAAAGGGACAGCCTTTTTTCCTGGCTACACCTTC CASSPEKGTAFFPGYTF
- 14 TRBD1 TRBJ1-6 TRBV4-2 TGTGCCAGCAGCATACCGGGACAGAATTCACCCCTCCACTTT CASSIPGQNSPLHF
- 15 - TRBJ2-2 TRBV28 TGTGCCAGCAGTTTATGGGGGACCGAGTCGCGGGAGCTGTTTTTT CASSLWGTESRELFF
- 18 TRBD1 TRBJ1-2 TRBV15 TGTGCCACCAGCAGAGACCGGGACAGGACGGCCGAAAACTATGGCTACACCTTC CATSRDRDRTAENYGYTF
- 15 - TRBJ1-1 TRBV19 TGTGCCAGTAGTTCGAAAAGGGGGGGAATCCCTGAAGCTTTCTTT CASSSKRGGIPEAFF
- 14 - TRBJ1-2 TRBV6-2/TRBV6-3 TGTGCCAGCAGACCTTGGGTGGATGACTATGGCTACACCTTC CASRPWVDDYGYTF
- 15 TRBD1 TRBJ1-5 TRBV20-1 TGCAGTGCTAGTAGGGGGCGTGGGGCATATCAGCCCCAGCATTTT CSASRGRGAYQPQHF
- 14 - TRBJ1-1 TRBV19 TGTGCCAGTAAGGAAAAGGGGATTGGCACTGAAGCTTTCTTT CASKEKGIGTEAFF
- 16 TRBD1 TRBJ2-1 TRBV18 TGTGCCAGCTCACCACCGAATGGACAGGGTTACAATGAGCAGTTCTTC CASSPPNGQGYNEQFF
- 16 - TRBJ2-5 TRBV5-1 TGCGCCAGCAGCTTGGGCCCTCAGGGGGAGGCAGAGACCCAGTACTTC CASSLGPQGEAETQYF
- 12 - TRBJ1-5 TRBV10-3 TGTGCCATCAGTGAGGAGTATCAGCCCCAGCATTTT CAISEEYQPQHF
- 12 - TRBJ1-1 TRBV2 TGTGCCAGCAGTGAAATAGCTTCGGAAGCTTTCTTT CASSEIASEAFF
- 12 - TRBJ1-4 TRBV3-1/TRBV3-2 TGTGCCAGCAGCCTGGGGCCCAGCGGACTGTTTTTT CASSLGPSGLFF
- 16 - TRBJ2-2 TRBV7-9 TGTGCCAGCAGCTTAAATCCCATAGGGTTTGGCGGGGAGCTGTTTTTT CASSLNPIGFGGELFF
- 15 - TRBJ2-2 TRBV24-1 TGTGCCACCACACGGGACGGGGATAACACCGGGGAGCTGTTTTTT CATTRDGDNTGELFF
- 15 TRBD2 TRBJ2-5 TRBV19 TGTGCCAGTAGCCGACTAGCGGGGGGAAAAGAGACCCAGTACTTC CASSRLAGGKETQYF
- 15 - TRBJ1-3 TRBV28 TGTGCCAGCAGTCGTCAGGGGTTCTCTGGAAACACCATATATTTT CASSRQGFSGNTIYF
- 13 - TRBJ2-7 TRBV11-2 TGTGCCAGCAGCTTAGGACACTCCTACGAGCAGTACTTC CASSLGHSYEQYF
- 15 TRBD1 TRBJ2-3 TRBV7-2 TGTGCCAGCTTGGGGACAGCTTTTTCGACAGATACGCAGTATTTT CASLGTAFSTDTQYF
few 16 TRBD1 TRBJ2-4 TRBV19 TGTGCCAGTAGTACCACAGGGGGAAGGGCCAAAAACATTCAGTACTTC CASSTTGGRAKNIQYF
- 15 - TRBJ1-5 TRBV5-1 TGCGCCAGCAGCTTGGGGGGCCTTTTCGATCAGCCCCAGCATTTT CASSLGGLFDQPQHF
- 18 - TRBJ2-7 TRBV5-1 TGCGCCAGCAGCTGGACAAAGACCGGGACAAGCGGCTCCTACGAGCAGTACTTC CASSWTKTGTSGSYEQYF
once 10 - TRBJ2-3 TRBV28 TGTGCCAGCGCTAGCAATACGCAGTATTTT CASASNTQYF
- 13 - TRBJ1-1 TRBV27 TGTGCCAGCAGTTTAGCGCCGTCCACTGAAGCTTTCTTT CASSLAPSTEAFF